Listed below are T cell receptor beta chains from one sample, sequenced in a study of cytomegalovirus exposure and HLA in healthy donors. Some clones are missing from TCRdb's copy, which holds only in-frame ones; the method was immunoSEQ multiplex PCR. The sample lists tens of thousands of clones, approximately 75% occurring once. Input material: PBMCs. The receptors originated from a man aged 30 to 45 in good health and CMV-seropositive. Each CDR3 is given with its conserved first and last residue. D genes are given only for firm matches. Not all rows give a size; the values are once, few, many and, for expanded clones, a class.

J gene | D gene | V gene | clone size | CDR3 DNA | CDR3 protein
TRBJ1-6 | NA | TRBV13 | NA | TGTGCCAGCAGCATGGTGGGGGGTAATTCACCCCTCCACTTT | CASSMVGGNSPLHF
TRBJ1-2 | NA | TRBV9 | NA | TGTGCCAGCAGCGTAGGTACCGGCGAGGGGGGGAATGGCTACACCTTC | CASSVGTGEGGNGYTF
TRBJ2-1 | TRBD2 | TRBV11-2 | NA | TGTGCCAGCAGCCCTCGGGAGGGGGCCTACAATGAGCAGTTCTTC | CASSPREGAYNEQFF
TRBJ1-1 | NA | TRBV5-5 | NA | TGTGCCAGCAGCTTAACAGGTTCGGGGAACACTGAAGCTTTCTTT | CASSLTGSGNTEAFF
TRBJ2-3 | NA | TRBV7-2 | NA | TGTGCCAGCAGCTTAGTAGTTGCTGGGGGGTATCTGGGCACAGATACGCAGTATTTT | CASSLVVAGGYLGTDTQYF
TRBJ1-4 | TRBD1 | TRBV7-9 | NA | TGTGCCAGCAGCTTAGGGACAGGAACTGAAAAACTGTTTTTT | CASSLGTGTEKLFF
TRBJ1-1 | NA | TRBV28 | few | TGTGCCAGCAGAATTAGTCAGGTGAACACTGAAGCTTTCTTT | CASRISQVNTEAFF
TRBJ1-2 | NA | TRBV28 | few | TGTGCCAGCAGTAACTATAACTATGGCTACACCTTC | CASSNYNYGYTF
TRBJ1-2 | TRBD1 | TRBV6-1 | NA | TGTGCCAGCAGTGCCCAACAGGGGAGTGGCTACACCTTC | CASSAQQGSGYTF
TRBJ1-3 | NA | TRBV28 | NA | TGTGCCAGCAGGCCGGAGGGGAGCTCTGGAAACACCATATATTTT | CASRPEGSSGNTIYF
TRBJ1-4 | TRBD1 | TRBV23-1 | NA | TGCGCCAGCAGCCGTCGACAGGGGATTAATGAAAAACTGTTTTTT | CASSRRQGINEKLFF
TRBJ1-1 | TRBD1 | TRBV12-5 | few | TGTGCTAGTGGTTTCGGGACAGGGGGCGACACTGAAGCTTTCTTT | CASGFGTGGDTEAFF
TRBJ1-1 | NA | TRBV19 | NA | TGTGCCAGTAGTATCGACAGGCTTGGAGCTTTCTTT | CASSIDRLGAFF
TRBJ1-1 | NA | TRBV5-1 | few | TGCGCCAGCAGCCCTCACACTGAAGCTTTCTTT | CASSPHTEAFF
TRBJ1-3 | TRBD1 | TRBV9 | NA | TGTGCCAGCAGCGCCAGGACAGGGGCTGGAAACACCATATATTTT | CASSARTGAGNTIYF
TRBJ2-1 | NA | TRBV7-2 | once | TGTGCCAGCAGCTTACCGTTGCGGGATGAGCAGTTCTTC | CASSLPLRDEQFF
TRBJ2-1 | NA | TRBV7-2 | once | TGTGCCAGCAGCCCCGACCGGGACGGGAGATACAATGAGCAGTTCTTC | CASSPDRDGRYNEQFF
TRBJ1-1 | NA | TRBV5-1 | NA | TGCGCCAGCAGCCCGGTTGGAGTTTGTGAAGCTTTCTTT | CASSPVGVCEAFF
TRBJ2-2 | NA | TRBV25-1 | NA | TGTGCCAGCAGCTCCTCCAGGGTGGTACTCACCGGGGAGCTGTTTTTT | CASSSSRVVLTGELFF
TRBJ1-6 | NA | TRBV9 | NA | TGTGCCAGCAGCGCGCTGACAGACGGTTCACCCCTCCACTTT | CASSALTDGSPLHF
TRBJ1-1 | NA | TRBV30 | few | TGTGCCTGGAGTGGGGCAGTATGGAACACTGAAGCTTTCTTT | CAWSGAVWNTEAFF
TRBJ1-6 | TRBD1 | TRBV7-9 | NA | TGTGCCAGCAGCCCGGACAGGGACCGGCTTAATTCACCCCTCCACTTT | CASSPDRDRLNSPLHF
TRBJ1-5 | TRBD1 | TRBV11-2 | NA | TGTGCCAGCAGCTTCGGACAGGTGGTTCAGCCCCAGCATTTT | CASSFGQVVQPQHF
TRBJ2-6 | TRBD1 | TRBV6-4 | few | TGTGCCACCGGGACAGGGAGTTCGGGGGCCAACGTCCTGACTTTC | CATGTGSSGANVLTF
TRBJ2-2 | TRBD2 | TRBV4-3 | NA | TGCGCCAGCAGCCAAGATCTAGCGGCGAACACCGGGGAGCTGTTTTTT | CASSQDLAANTGELFF
TRBJ2-7 | TRBD2 | TRBV28 | NA | TGTGCCAGCAGGACGGGGGGATACTACGAGCAGTACTTC | CASRTGGYYEQYF
TRBJ2-6 | NA | TRBV10-3 | NA | TGTGCCATCAGTGAGTCGATGACTGGGTCTGGGGCCAACGTCCTGACTTTC | CAISESMTGSGANVLTF
TRBJ2-6 | NA | TRBV28 | few | TGTGCCAGCAGTCCCGTCAGGATTACTGGGGCCAACGTCCTGACTTTC | CASSPVRITGANVLTF
TRBJ1-6 | NA | TRBV28 | NA | TGTGCCAGCAGTTTTTCAGGAAATAATTCACCCCTCCACTTT | CASSFSGNNSPLHF
TRBJ2-3 | TRBD1 | TRBV7-9 | NA | TGTGCCAGCAGCACAGGGGGCGAGACAGATACGCAGTATTTT | CASSTGGETDTQYF
TRBJ2-7 | NA | TRBV11-1 | NA | TGTGCCAGCAGCTCGAGCTACGAGCAGTACTTC | CASSSSYEQYF